This T cell receptor beta chain was sequenced for a study of T cells after yellow fever vaccination. Making TCR cDNA involved 5'RACE template switching, which added UMIs and a universal primer site. In TCRdb, the 5' RACE reads were re-called with MiXCR into one record per CDR3 protein. Counted here are 620,000 or so distinct CDR3 sequences, roughly an eighth occurring once; the ten biggest clones make up more than 13%. Comment on this clonotype: The antigen is not known.

Study results and caveats: Subsequent to the booster, the majority of primary-vaccination clones reappeared (roughly 95% CD4, 70% to 90% CD8). Any FACS-sorted repertoire could hold abundant clonotypes that contaminate it from the bulk population.

Germline values: CDR1 MNHNY, CDR2 SVGAGI (reference sequence). Trimming removed 6 bases from V and 1 base from J, with 6 bases in between. This CDR3 region has 13 residues. This rearrangement joins TRBV6-6 to TRBJ1-4; D is unclear. The origin of this receptor is a man aged 25 to 40 who received the YFV17D yellow fever vaccine. The specimen comprised PBMCs, sampled on the day of the yellow fever booster vaccination. CDR3 in amino acids: CASRQLTNEKLFF. In DNA form, the CDR3 reads TGTGCCAGCAGACAACTAACTAATGAAAAACTGTTTTTT.